Listed below are T cell receptor beta chains from one sample, sequenced in a study of PD-1 blockade in classical Hodgkin lymphoma. Assay: immunoSEQ multiplex PCR; the TCRdb copy retains only in-frame clones and omits some. Of roughly 6,800 clones detected, 60% to 85% appear once; the ten largest clones hold roughly 35%. Sample: peripheral blood mononuclear cells (PBMCs), taken before the second cycle of nivolumab. These TCRs come from a human donor with classical Hodgkin lymphoma. CDR3s include the opening cysteine and the closing phenylalanine or tryptophan. D genes are given only for firm matches. A clone size is listed for some rows: how often the clone was seen (once, few, many), or a class if it is expanded.

clone_size	d_call	j_call	v_call	cdr3_aa	cdr3_nt
once	NA	TRBJ2-2	TRBV14	CASSPRTQLAGELFF	TGTGCCAGCAGCCCAAGAACACAGTTGGCCGGGGAGCTGTTTTTT
NA	NA	TRBJ2-7	TRBV28	CASSPEGYGHEQYF	TGTGCCAGCAGTCCGGAGGGTTATGGGCACGAGCAGTACTTC
NA	NA	TRBJ2-1	TRBV28	CASAVRNEQFF	TGTGCCAGCGCGGTCAGGAATGAGCAGTTCTTC
NA	TRBD1	TRBJ2-7	TRBV19	CASRDRYSYEQYF	TGTGCCAGTAGGGACAGGTATTCCTACGAGCAGTACTTC
NA	NA	TRBJ1-5	TRBV19	CASSIVTGWNQPQHF	TGTGCCAGTAGTATAGTAACAGGGTGGAATCAGCCCCAGCATTTT
NA	NA	TRBJ1-5	TRBV5-1	CASSLTPGQPQHF	TGCGCCAGCAGCTTGACCCCGGGGCAGCCCCAGCATTTT
NA	TRBD2	TRBJ2-7	TRBV5-6	CASSVLPGGYEQYF	TGTGCCAGCAGCGTCCTTCCGGGGGGCTACGAGCAGTACTTC
NA	NA	TRBJ2-7	TRBV5-1	CASSEKVGSYEQYF	TGCGCCAGCAGCGAGAAGGTGGGCTCCTACGAGCAATACTTC
NA	TRBD1	TRBJ1-1	TRBV10-3	CAISESGGGNTEAFF	TGTGCCATCAGTGAGTCAGGGGGCGGGAACACTGAAGCTTTCTTT
NA	NA	TRBJ2-6	TRBV5-1	CASVEGSGANVLTF	TGCGCCAGCGTGGAGGGCTCCGGGGCCAACGTCCTGACTTTC
NA	NA	TRBJ2-1	TRBV7-8	CASSSGLRRPNEQFF	TGTGCCAGCAGCTCAGGACTAAGGAGGCCCAATGAGCAGTTCTTC
NA	NA	TRBJ1-6	TRBV7-7	CASSLDENSPLHF	TGTGCTAGCAGCTTAGACGAGAATTCACCCCTCCACTTT
few	NA	TRBJ1-2	TRBV7-2	CAVHLGESYGYTF	TGTGCCGTTCACCTCGGAGAAAGCTATGGCTACACCTTC
NA	TRBD2	TRBJ2-7	TRBV28	CASSFRLAGVGEQYF	TGTGCCAGCAGTTTTAGACTAGCGGGAGTGGGGGAGCAGTACTTC
NA	NA	TRBJ1-2	TRBV28	CASSAPGAARYGYTF	TGTGCCAGCAGTGCCCCAGGGGCCGCCCGCTATGGCTACACCTTC
NA	NA	TRBJ2-7	TRBV4-3	CASSQDMGGAGEQYF	TGCGCCAGCAGCCAAGATATGGGGGGTGCGGGCGAGCAGTACTTC
NA	NA	TRBJ2-3	TRBV4-2	CASMGETTDTQYF	TGTGCCAGCATGGGAGAGACCACAGATACGCAGTATTTT
NA	NA	TRBJ2-3	TRBV15	CATSREGGPTSRTDTQYF	TGTGCCACCAGCAGAGAAGGGGGTCCCACTTCACGCACAGATACGCAGTATTTT
NA	NA	TRBJ2-7	TRBV28	CASSLDSSYEQYF	TGTGCCAGCAGTCTAGATAGCTCCTACGAGCAGTACTTC
few	NA	TRBJ1-2	TRBV7-8	CASSPNHRTANYGYTF	TGTGCCAGCAGCCCAAATCACAGGACCGCTAACTATGGCTACACCTTC
NA	TRBD1	TRBJ2-2	TRBV11-2	CASTWDRGGTGELFF	TGTGCCAGCACCTGGGACAGGGGGGGCACCGGGGAGCTGTTTTTT
NA	TRBD1	TRBJ1-1	TRBV15	CATSRDYSSGGEAFF	TGTGCCACCAGCAGAGATTACTCTTCAGGGGGGGAAGCTTTCTTT
NA	TRBD2	TRBJ2-5	TRBV19	CASSIGLAGGHQETQYF	TGTGCCAGTAGTATTGGGCTAGCGGGAGGCCATCAAGAGACCCAGTACTTC
NA	NA	TRBJ1-2	TRBV6-6	CASSPGTFSGYTF	TGTGCCAGCAGTCCAGGGACCTTTAGTGGCTACACCTTC
NA	TRBD1	TRBJ2-7	TRBV7-6	CASSFGTGGYEQYF	TGTGCCAGCAGCTTCGGGACAGGGGGATACGAGCAGTACTTC
NA	NA	TRBJ2-5	TRBV28	CASSATGPGKTQYF	TGTGCCAGCAGTGCAACAGGCCCCGGGAAGACCCAGTACTTC
NA	TRBD1	TRBJ1-6	TRBV2	CASIGQGASTLHF	TGTGCCAGCATCGGTCAGGGGGCTAGCACCCTCCACTTT
NA	NA	TRBJ2-3	TRBV7-9	CASSLPASSSSTDTDTQYF	TGTGCCAGCAGCTTACCCGCCTCTTCTAGCAGTACGGACACAGATACGCAGTATTTT
NA	TRBD1	TRBJ1-6	TRBV7-8	CASSFPGQGTSPLHF	TGTGCCAGCAGCTTCCCCGGACAGGGGACCTCACCCCTCCACTTT
once	NA	TRBJ1-1	TRBV27	CASSFRYVGAPRSAEAFF	TGTGCCAGCAGTTTCCGATACGTGGGGGCCCCCAGATCGGCTGAAGCTTTCTTT
NA	NA	TRBJ2-2	TRBV10-2	CASSERAGINTGELFF	TGCGCCAGCAGTGAGCGGGCAGGGATCAACACCGGGGAGCTGTTTTTT
few	NA	TRBJ2-2	TRBV6-6	CASSYEGEPGELFF	TGTGCCAGCAGTTACGAGGGGGAGCCCGGGGAGCTGTTTTTT